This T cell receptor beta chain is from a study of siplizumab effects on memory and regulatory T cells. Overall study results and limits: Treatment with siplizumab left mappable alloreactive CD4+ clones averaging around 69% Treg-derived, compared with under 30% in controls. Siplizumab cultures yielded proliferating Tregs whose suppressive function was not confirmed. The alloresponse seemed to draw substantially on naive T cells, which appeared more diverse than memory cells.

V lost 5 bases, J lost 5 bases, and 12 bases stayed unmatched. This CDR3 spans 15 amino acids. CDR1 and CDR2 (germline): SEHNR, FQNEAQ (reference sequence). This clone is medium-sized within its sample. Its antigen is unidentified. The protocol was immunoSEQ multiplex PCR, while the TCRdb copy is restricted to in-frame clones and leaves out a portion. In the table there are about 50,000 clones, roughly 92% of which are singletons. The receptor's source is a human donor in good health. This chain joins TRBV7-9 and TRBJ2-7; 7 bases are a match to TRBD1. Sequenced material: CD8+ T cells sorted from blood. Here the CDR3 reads CASSRKTGQRDEQYF. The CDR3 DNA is TGTGCCAGCAGCCGGAAGACAGGGCAAAGGGACGAGCAGTACTTC.